Many counts were recorded for the clone carrying this T cell receptor beta chain. What it recognizes is unknown. The study amplified the TCR beta CDR3 region from genomic DNA. This amplification was carried out by two rounds of multiplex PCR. Initially, in first-round PCR, primers specific to each TRBV and TRBJ gene were used. TCRdb re-derived calls from the multiplex PCR reads in MiXCR, one entry per CDR3 protein. The table records about 17,000 distinct CDR3 sequences, more than 15% of them present only once. This specimen belongs to a study of prognosis after radiotherapy for stage I lung cancer. Looking at the study overall: Squamous cell carcinoma was diagnosed in about 7 patients and adenocarcinoma in about a dozen. The study's findings and limits: The study found lower Shannon entropy after stereotactic body radiation therapy in patients who developed distant metastases. Patients without metastases reportedly showed TRBV and TRBJ gene usage unlike that of patients with metastases.

The CDR3 covers 14 residues. Per germline, CDR1 SGHVS and CDR2 FQNEAQ. Trimming removed 0 bases from V and 5 bases from J; junction bases left unmatched: 2. The sample in question was PBMCs, obtained before or after stereotactic body radiation therapy (not recorded which). The receptor comes from a donor aged 50 or older with non-small cell lung cancer. The chain is built from TRBV7-8 and TRBJ2-5, with TRBD2 identical over 8 bases. The CDR3, as DNA: TGTGCCAGCAGCTTAGCAGCGGGAGCGGAGACCCAGTACTTC. Protein product: CASSLAAGAETQYF. The variable domain in full, completed from reference TRBV7-8 and TRBJ2-5, reads GAGVSQSPRYKVAKRGQDVALRCDPISGHVSLFWYQQALGQGPEFLTYFQNEAQLDKSGLPSDRFFAERPEGSVSTLKIQRTQQEDSAVYLCASSLAAGAETQYFGPGTRLLVL.